These 22 T cell receptor beta chains came from one sample sequenced in a study of blood T cell repertoires in COVID-19. Using immunoSEQ multiplex PCR, the repertoire was profiled, and TCRdb retains in-frame clones only, with some absent. Among 140,000 to 150,000 clones listed, approximately 90% were seen once. What was sequenced was peripheral blood. The receptors here all came from a man aged 18 to 29 with COVID-19, enrolled during active disease.

In nucleotides, the CDR3 is TGCGCCAGCCGGGACAGGGGATCTGGCGAGCAGTACTTC. It yields the protein CASRDRGSGEQYF. The chain couples TRBV4-3 to TRBJ2-7; 10 bases agree with TRBD1. This CDR3 contains 13 residues. Germline-derived CDR1 and CDR2 are LGHNA and YSLEER. J gave up 6 bases and V 8 bases, and 7 bases lay outside the gene matches.

The chain links TRBV5-8 to TRBJ2-1, with 10 bases matching TRBD2. Germline V gene lookup returns CDR1 SGHTS and CDR2 YDEGEE. V gave up 0 bases and J gave up 8 bases; unmatched junction bases: 11. This CDR3 comprises 17 residues. CDR3 in amino acids: CASSLGWGAGGPDEQFF. CDR3 bases: TGTGCCAGCAGCTTGGGTTGGGGAGCGGGAGGGCCCGATGAGCAGTTCTTC.

This clone was found a few times. V is TRBV27 and J is TRBJ1-2; 7 positions match TRBD1. Trimming cost V 3 bases and J 5 bases; bases outside gene matches: 6. The germline V gene has CDR1 MNHEY and CDR2 SMNVEV (reference sequence). This CDR3 is built from 14 residues. The CDR3 DNA is TGTGCCAGCAGTTTCGTGACAGGGTGGTATGGCTACACCTTC. Translated, it gives CASSFVTGWYGYTF.

This chain joins TRBV9 and TRBJ2-2, with 13 bases aligning to TRBD2. This CDR3 has 20 amino acids. Germline CDR1 SGDLS, CDR2 YYNGEE. The V segment lost 2 bases and the J segment 2 bases; nucleotides outside the gene matches: 12. The CDR3 region is CASSVTSGRARPANTGELFF. CDR3 in DNA: TGTGCCAGCAGCGTCACTAGCGGGAGGGCCCGGCCCGCAAACACCGGGGAGCTGTTTTTT.

The chain carries TRBV9 and TRBJ2-3; TRBD2 matches 8 bases. V dropped 2 bases and J dropped 6; count of bases not matched to a gene: 11. Germline V gene data show CDR1 as SGDLS and CDR2 as YYNGEE. The length of the CDR3 is 16 residues. The CDR3 region is CASSVGPAGERDTQYF. CDR3 DNA: TGTGCCAGCAGCGTCGGCCCAGCGGGAGAAAGGGATACGCAGTATTTT.

This clone has a single count. V gene TRBV14 combines with J gene TRBJ2-4; maybe TRBD1 (5 bases). The CDR3 consists of 15 residues. V was cut by 0 bases and J by 2 bases, with 8 bases left in between. In germline, CDR1 is SGHDN, CDR2 FVKESK. CDR3 nucleotide sequence: TGTGCCAGCAGCCAAGAAAGGGGCCCCAAAAACATTCAGTACTTC. Its protein is CASSQERGPKNIQYF.

The chain is built from TRBV5-1 and TRBJ2-7; 9 bases align to TRBD1. The CDR3 is made up of 16 amino acids. V trimming: 3 bases; J trimming: 4 bases; junction bases outside the gene matches: 11. The germline V gene encodes CDR1 SGHRS and CDR2 YFSETQ. The CDR3 nucleotides read TGCGCCAGCAGCTCCCCGGACAGGGGTAATATTTACGAGCAGTACTTC. Translation gives CASSSPDRGNIYEQYF.

CDR3 region: CASSMAVSGEKLFF. DNA of the CDR3: TGTGCCAGTAGTATGGCAGTATCGGGTGAAAAACTGTTTTTT. The V gene is TRBV19, the J gene TRBJ1-4; D not resolved. The CDR3 sequence is 14 residues long. Germline CDR1 and CDR2: LNHDA and SQIVND (reference sequence). V shed 3 bases and J shed 7 bases, with 12 bases lying between them.

The V gene is TRBV7-9, the J gene TRBJ2-7, with TRBD2 matching over 13 bases. The CDR3 totals 14 residues. Germline loops: CDR1 SEHNR, CDR2 FQNEAQ (reference sequence). J was trimmed by 4 bases and V by 6 bases; bases with no gene match: 3. The CDR3 sequence is CASRRTSGSYEQYF. CDR3 DNA: TGTGCCAGCAGACGGACTAGCGGGAGTTACGAGCAGTACTTC.

This clone was observed a single time. This sequence joins TRBV28 and TRBJ1-6; no clear D. The CDR3 has 12 residues. Germline V CDR1 and CDR2: MDHEN, SYDVKM. Trimming removed 2 bases from V and 8 bases from J, with 4 bases in between. In DNA, the CDR3 is TGTGCCAGCAGTTTAGCGGATTCACCCCTCCACTTT. Residues: CASSLADSPLHF.

This clone was observed a handful of times. V and J are TRBV12-3 or TRBV12-4 and TRBJ1-1; TRBD1 matches 10 bases. The CDR3 covers 13 residues. After removal of 5 bases from V and 5 bases from J, the junction contained 2 bases not matched to a gene. This chain's CDR3 is CASSGTGVTEAFF. As DNA, the CDR3 is TGTGCCAGCAGTGGGACAGGGGTAACTGAAGCTTTCTTT.

V gene TRBV6-5 combines with J gene TRBJ2-3; D uncertain. This CDR3 is built from 12 residues. Germline-derived CDR1 and CDR2 are MNHEY and SVGAGI. V lost 7 bases, J lost 2 bases, and 7 bases lay in between. The CDR3 reads CASKLSTDTQYF. CDR3 sequence (DNA): TGTGCCAGCAAGCTTTCCACAGATACGCAGTATTTT.

The V and J genes are TRBV13 and TRBJ2-3; the match to TRBD2 covers 9 bases. Germline-derived CDR1 and CDR2 are PRHDT and FYEKMQ (reference sequence). The CDR3 covers 17 residues. V dropped 3 bases and J dropped 4; count of bases not matched to a gene: 11. The CDR3 DNA follows: TGTGCCAGCAGCTTCACTCCGGGACTAGCCCTCCCAGATACGCAGTATTTT. Translating it yields CASSFTPGLALPDTQYF.

The chain carries TRBV27 and TRBJ2-5; 8 nucleotides align to TRBD1. The J segment lost 5 bases and the V segment lost 1 base, leaving 6 bases of the junction unmatched. CDR1 is MNHEY, CDR2 SMNVEV, per germline (reference sequence). The CDR3 spans 15 residues. CDR3 DNA sequence: TGTGCCAGCAGTTTATTGTCAGGGGGCGGGGAGACCCAGTACTTC. As protein: CASSLLSGGGETQYF.

This chain connects TRBV3-1 (or the pseudogene TRBV3-2) to TRBJ2-1; TRBD2 agrees at 12 bases. CDR1 LGHDT and CDR2 YNNKEL come from the germline V gene (reference sequence). J was trimmed by 12 bases and V by 0 bases; bases with no gene match: 6. The CDR3 sequence is 15 residues long. CDR3 residues: CASSQDLLAGGRQFF. CDR3 DNA sequence: TGTGCCAGCAGCCAAGATTTACTAGCGGGAGGAAGGCAGTTCTTC.

Comments on this clone: The sample holds other DNA sequences that translate to the same CDR3. The chain has TRBV5-4 and TRBJ2-7; 8 bases match TRBD1. The CDR3 consists of 14 residues. Germline assignment: CDR1 SGHNT and CDR2 YYREEE (reference sequence). V lost 0 bases and J lost 5; bases outside the gene matches: 4. Written as DNA, the CDR3 is TGTGCCAGCAGCTTGGGACAGGGGCGAGACGAGCAGTACTTC. Its translation: CASSLGQGRDEQYF.

The rearrangement joins TRBV28 to TRBJ2-7; 7 bases agree with TRBD1. Trimming took 6 bases from V and 7 from J; bases not matched to a gene: 15. CDR3 length equals 15 residues. From germline, CDR1 is MDHEN and CDR2 SYDVKM. The CDR3 DNA sequence: TGTGCCAGCAGACCAAGTATGGGGACAGTGCAAGAGCAGTACTTC. Its protein is CASRPSMGTVQEQYF.

This clone was counted once. The CDR3 here is CASSGQKGGLNIQYF. The CDR3 DNA follows: TGTGCCAGCAGCGGCCAGAAAGGGGGCTTAAACATTCAGTACTTC. This chain links TRBV5-4 with TRBJ2-4, with TRBD1 identical over 7 bases. The CDR3 length is 15 residues. The V gene's germline CDR1 is SGHNT and CDR2 YYREEE (reference sequence). V shed 4 bases, J shed 6 bases, and the junction held 10 bases outside the gene matches.

The chain employs TRBV6-2 or TRBV6-3 and TRBJ1-1, with D uncertain. Germline V gives CDR1 MNHEY, CDR2 SVGEGT. V gave up 2 bases and J gave up 1 base, with 14 bases separating them. This CDR3 has 16 residues. CDR3 in DNA: TGTGCCAGCAGTTACCCCGCTCGTCCAGGGAACACTGAAGCTTTCTTT. It translates to CASSYPARPGNTEAFF.

The chain employs TRBV11-1 and TRBJ2-7, with a possible D match to TRBD1 (6 bases). From germline, CDR1 is SGHAT and CDR2 FQDESV (reference sequence). V lost 5 bases and J 4 bases, leaving 18 bases between the germline ends. The CDR3 is 15 residues long. CDR3 region: CASSRLTGLWYEQYF. DNA of the CDR3: TGTGCCAGCAGCCGCTTAACAGGGTTGTGGTACGAGCAGTACTTC.

In this sample, this clone turned up a few times. The J gene is TRBJ1-4, the V gene TRBV24-1; TRBD1 might be the D (5 bases). The germline gives CDR1 KGHDR, CDR2 SFDVKD. Trimming pared 12 bases from V and 2 bases from J, leaving 15 bases between. The CDR3 sequence is 14 residues long. In nucleotides, the CDR3 is TGTGCCGACATACAGGAACCCACTAATGAAAAACTGTTTTTT. This encodes CADIQEPTNEKLFF.

The chain has TRBV6-1 and TRBJ2-1; D gene unclear. This CDR3 is built from 14 residues. In germline, CDR1 is MNHNS, CDR2 SASEGT. With 0 bases removed from V and 4 bases from J, the gap between germline ends came to 7 bases. This CDR3 is CASSEAGIYNEQFF. CDR3 DNA: TGTGCCAGCAGTGAAGCGGGCATTTACAATGAGCAGTTCTTC.